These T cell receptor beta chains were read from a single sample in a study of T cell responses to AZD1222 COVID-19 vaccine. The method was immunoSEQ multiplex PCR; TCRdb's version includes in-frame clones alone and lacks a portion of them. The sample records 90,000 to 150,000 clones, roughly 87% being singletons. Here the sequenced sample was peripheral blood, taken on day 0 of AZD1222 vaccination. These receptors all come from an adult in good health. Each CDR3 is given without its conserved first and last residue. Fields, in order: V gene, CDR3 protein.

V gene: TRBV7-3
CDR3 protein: ASSLSVGLVAF

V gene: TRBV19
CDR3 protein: ASSIPAGQPQH

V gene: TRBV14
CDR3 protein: ASSLRQGLNYGYT

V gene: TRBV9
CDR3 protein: ASSPGGTVNYGYT

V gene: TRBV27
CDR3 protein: ASSSDRVTDTQY

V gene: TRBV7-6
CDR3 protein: ASSLAGLGATDTQY

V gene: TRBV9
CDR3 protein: ASSTDRAGETQY

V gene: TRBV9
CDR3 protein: ASSVGSGNSPLH

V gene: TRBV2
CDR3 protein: ASGGRGYAYEQY

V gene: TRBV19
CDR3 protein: ASSSRTGTGFVDEQF

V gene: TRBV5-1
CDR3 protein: ASSLGGAQETQY

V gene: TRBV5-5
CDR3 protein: ASSPTGESNGYT

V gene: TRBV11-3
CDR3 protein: ASSATSGGSTDTQY

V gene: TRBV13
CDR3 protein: ASSLEGGGNTGELF

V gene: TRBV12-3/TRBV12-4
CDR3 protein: ASSFDGDTEAF